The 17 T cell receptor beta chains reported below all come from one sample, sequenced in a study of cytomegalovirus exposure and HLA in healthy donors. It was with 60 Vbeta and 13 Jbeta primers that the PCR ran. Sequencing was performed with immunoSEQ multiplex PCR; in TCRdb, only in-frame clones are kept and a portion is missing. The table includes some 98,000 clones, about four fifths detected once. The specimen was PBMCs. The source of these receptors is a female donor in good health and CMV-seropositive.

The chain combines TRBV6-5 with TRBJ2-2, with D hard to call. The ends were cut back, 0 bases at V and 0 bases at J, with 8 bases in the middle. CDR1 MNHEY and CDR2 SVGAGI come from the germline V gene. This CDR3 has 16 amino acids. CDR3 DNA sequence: TGTGCCAGCAGTTACTCAACAGCTACGAACACCGGGGAGCTGTTTTTT. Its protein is CASSYSTATNTGELFF.

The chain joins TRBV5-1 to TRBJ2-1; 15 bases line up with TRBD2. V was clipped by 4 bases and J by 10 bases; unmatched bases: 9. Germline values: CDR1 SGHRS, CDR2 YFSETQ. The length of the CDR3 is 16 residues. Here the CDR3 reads CASSPWTSGGASEQFF. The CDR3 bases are TGCGCCAGCAGCCCTTGGACTAGCGGGGGGGCTAGCGAGCAGTTCTTC. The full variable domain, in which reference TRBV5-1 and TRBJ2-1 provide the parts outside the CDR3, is KAGVTQTPRYLIKTRGQQVTLSCSPISGHRSVSWYQQTPGQGLQFLFEYFSETQRNKGNFPGRFSGRQFSNSRSEMNVSTLELGDSALYLCASSPWTSGGASEQFFGPGTRLTVL.

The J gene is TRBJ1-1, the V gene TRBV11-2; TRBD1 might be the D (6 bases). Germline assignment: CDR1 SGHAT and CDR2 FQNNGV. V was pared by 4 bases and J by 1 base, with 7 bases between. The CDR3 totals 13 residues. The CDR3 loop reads CASSWGQNTEAFF. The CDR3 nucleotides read TGTGCCAGCAGCTGGGGACAGAACACTGAAGCTTTCTTT.

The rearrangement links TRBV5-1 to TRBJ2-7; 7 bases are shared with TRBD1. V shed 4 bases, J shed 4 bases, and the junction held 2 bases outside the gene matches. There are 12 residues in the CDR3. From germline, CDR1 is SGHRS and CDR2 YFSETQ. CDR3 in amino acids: CASSPGQYEQYF. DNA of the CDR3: TGCGCCAGCAGCCCGGGACAGTACGAGCAGTACTTC. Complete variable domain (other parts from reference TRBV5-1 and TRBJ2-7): KAGVTQTPRYLIKTRGQQVTLSCSPISGHRSVSWYQQTPGQGLQFLFEYFSETQRNKGNFPGRFSGRQFSNSRSEMNVSTLELGDSALYLCASSPGQYEQYFGPGTRLTVT.

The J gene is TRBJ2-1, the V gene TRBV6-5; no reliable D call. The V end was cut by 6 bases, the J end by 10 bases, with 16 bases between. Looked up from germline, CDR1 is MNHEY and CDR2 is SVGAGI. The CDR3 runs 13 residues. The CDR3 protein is CASRSSRVGEQFF. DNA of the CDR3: TGTGCCAGCAGGAGCTCCCGTGTGGGCGAGCAGTTCTTC.

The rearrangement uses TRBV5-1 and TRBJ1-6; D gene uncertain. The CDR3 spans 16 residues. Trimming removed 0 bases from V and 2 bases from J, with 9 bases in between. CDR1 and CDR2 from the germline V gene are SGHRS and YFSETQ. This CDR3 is CASSLGEYAYNSPLHF. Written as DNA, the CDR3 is TGCGCCAGCAGCTTGGGGGAGTACGCCTATAATTCACCCCTCCACTTT.

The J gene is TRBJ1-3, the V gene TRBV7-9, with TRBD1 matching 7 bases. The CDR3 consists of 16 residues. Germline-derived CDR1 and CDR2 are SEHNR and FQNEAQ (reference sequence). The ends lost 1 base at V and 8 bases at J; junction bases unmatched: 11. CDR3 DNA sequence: TGTGCCAGCAGCTTAGGCAGGGGGGATGGCGCGGACACCATATATTTT. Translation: CASSLGRGDGADTIYF.

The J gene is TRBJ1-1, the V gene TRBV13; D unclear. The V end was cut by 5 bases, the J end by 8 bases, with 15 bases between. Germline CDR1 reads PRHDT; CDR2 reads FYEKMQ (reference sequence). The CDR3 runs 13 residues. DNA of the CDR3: TGTGCCAGCAGCCCCCGACTAGTCCGCGAAGCTTTCTTT. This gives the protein CASSPRLVREAFF.

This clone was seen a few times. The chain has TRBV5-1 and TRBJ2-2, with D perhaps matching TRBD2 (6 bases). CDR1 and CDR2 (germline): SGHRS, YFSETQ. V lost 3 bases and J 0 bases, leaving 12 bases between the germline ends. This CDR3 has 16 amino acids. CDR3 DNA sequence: TGCGCCAGCAGCTCCTCGGGAGCGTCGAACACCGGGGAGCTGTTTTTT. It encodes CASSSSGASNTGELFF.

For the CDR3, the DNA is TGCGCCAGCAGCTTTAGACCCTCGACAGGGAACTATGGCTACACCTTC. Protein sequence: CASSFRPSTGNYGYTF. The chain combines TRBV5-1 with TRBJ1-2, with TRBD1 matching over 7 bases. V shed 2 bases and J 2 bases; nucleotides not matched to a gene: 9. This CDR3 spans 16 amino acids. Germline CDR1 reads SGHRS; CDR2 reads YFSETQ.

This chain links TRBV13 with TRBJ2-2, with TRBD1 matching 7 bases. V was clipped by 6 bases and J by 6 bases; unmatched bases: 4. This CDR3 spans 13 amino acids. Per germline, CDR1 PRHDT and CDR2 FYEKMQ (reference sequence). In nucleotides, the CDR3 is TGTGCCAGCAGTCACGGGACAGCCGGGGAGCTGTTTTTT. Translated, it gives CASSHGTAGELFF.

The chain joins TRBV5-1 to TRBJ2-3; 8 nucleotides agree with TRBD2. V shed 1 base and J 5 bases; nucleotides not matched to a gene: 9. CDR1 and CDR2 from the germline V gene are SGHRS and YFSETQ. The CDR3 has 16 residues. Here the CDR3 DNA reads TGCGCCAGCAGCTTGCGACGGGAGGGCCGCGGAGATACGCAGTATTTT. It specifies CASSLRREGRGDTQYF.

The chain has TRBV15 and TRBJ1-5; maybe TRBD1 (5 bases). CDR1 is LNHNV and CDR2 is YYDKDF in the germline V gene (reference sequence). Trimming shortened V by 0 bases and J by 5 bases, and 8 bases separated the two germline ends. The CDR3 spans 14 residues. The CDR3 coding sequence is TGTGCCACCAGCAGAGAGGCCAGGGATCAGCCCCAGCATTTT. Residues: CATSREARDQPQHF.

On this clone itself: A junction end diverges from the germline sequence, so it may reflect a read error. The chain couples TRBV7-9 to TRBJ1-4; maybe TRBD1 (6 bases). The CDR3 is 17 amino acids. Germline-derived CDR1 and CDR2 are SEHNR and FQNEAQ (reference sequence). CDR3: CSSSTRGRGTTNEKLFF. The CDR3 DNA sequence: TGTTCCAGCAGCACAAGGGGCAGGGGAACAACTAATGAAAAACTGTTTTTT.

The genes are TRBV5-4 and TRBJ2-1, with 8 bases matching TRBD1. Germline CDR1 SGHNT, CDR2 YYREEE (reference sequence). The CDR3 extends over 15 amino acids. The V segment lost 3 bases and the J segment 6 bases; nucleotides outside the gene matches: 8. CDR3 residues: CASSSGQGLGNEQFF. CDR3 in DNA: TGTGCCAGCAGCTCCGGACAGGGTTTGGGCAATGAGCAGTTCTTC.

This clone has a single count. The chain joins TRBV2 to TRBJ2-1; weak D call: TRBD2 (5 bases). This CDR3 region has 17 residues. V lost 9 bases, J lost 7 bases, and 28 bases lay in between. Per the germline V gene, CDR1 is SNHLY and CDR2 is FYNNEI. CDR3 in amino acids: CASGLSGVESLRNEQFF. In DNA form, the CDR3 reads TGTGCCAGTGGGTTAAGCGGAGTGGAGTCCCTGAGGAATGAGCAGTTCTTC.

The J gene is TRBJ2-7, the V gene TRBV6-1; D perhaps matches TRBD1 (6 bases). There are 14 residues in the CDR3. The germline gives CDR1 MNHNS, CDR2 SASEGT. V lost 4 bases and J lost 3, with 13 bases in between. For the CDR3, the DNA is TGTGCCAGCAGTGCCCTTCTACAGGGCTACGAGCAGTACTTC. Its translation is CASSALLQGYEQYF.